A selection of T cell receptor beta chains follows, all from one sample in a study of blood T cell repertoires in COVID-19. TCRdb's table, derived via immunoSEQ multiplex PCR, lists solely in-frame clones and lacks some. The top ten clones hold about 6.8% of a sample with over 300,000 clones, 90% of them seen once. Sample: peripheral blood. These receptors originate from a young man with active or convalescent COVID-19. CDR3s include the opening cysteine and the closing phenylalanine or tryptophan. D genes are given only for firm matches. The size of a clone is reported for some rows only, either as once, few or many, or as a class for expanded clones.

>NA|TRBJ2-1|NA|TRBV4-3|18
CASSQIRQSPSSYNEQFF
TGCGCCAGCAGCCAGATAAGACAGTCCCCCAGCTCCTACAATGAGCAGTTCTTC
>once|TRBJ2-1|TRBD2|TRBV9|16
CASSASGARYYNEQFF
TGTGCCAGCAGTGCTAGCGGGGCTCGATACTACAATGAGCAGTTCTTC
>NA|TRBJ1-1|TRBD1|TRBV20-1|11
CSAGGTGQAFF
TGCAGTGCGGGGGGGACAGGGCAAGCTTTCTTT
>NA|TRBJ1-2|TRBD1|TRBV6-1|15
CASSEWAGGNYGYTF
TGTGCCAGCAGTGAATGGGCAGGGGGCAACTATGGCTACACCTTC
>NA|TRBJ1-5|TRBD1|TRBV2|13
CASTTGGGQPQHF
TGTGCCAGCACCACAGGGGGAGGCCAGCCCCAGCATTTT
>NA|TRBJ1-6|TRBD1|TRBV4-1|16
CASSQDEGAMASPLHF
TGCGCCAGCAGCCAAGATGAGGGGGCTATGGCTTCACCCCTCCACTTT
>NA|TRBJ1-2|TRBD1|TRBV3-1/TRBV3-2|17
CASSQGPDRVINYGYTF
TGTGCCAGCAGCCAAGGGCCGGACAGGGTTATTAACTATGGCTACACCTTC
>NA|TRBJ2-5|NA|TRBV7-9|12
CASRSIRETQYF
TGTGCCAGCAGGAGCATTCGGGAGACCCAGTACTTC
>NA|TRBJ1-6|NA|TRBV11-3|13
CASSLDGSSPLHF
TGTGCCAGCAGCTTAGACGGTTCTTCACCCCTCCACTTT
>NA|TRBJ2-1|NA|TRBV15|15
CATSRAPGYSEPPFF
TGTGCCACCAGCAGAGCCCCAGGGTACAGTGAACCCCCGTTCTTC
>NA|TRBJ1-1|NA|TRBV19|14
CASSMYSMNTEAFF
TGTGCCAGTAGTATGTACAGTATGAACACTGAAGCTTTCTTT
>NA|TRBJ1-4|NA|TRBV12-2|15
CASRVTLALNEKLFF
TGTGCAAGTCGCGTAACGCTAGCGCTGAATGAAAAACTGTTTTTT
>NA|TRBJ1-1|NA|TRBV6-5|14
CASSTAAENTEAFF
TGTGCCAGCAGCACCGCGGCAGAGAACACTGAAGCTTTCTTT
>NA|TRBJ1-4|NA|TRBV6-5|14
CASSYLPSQEKLFF
TGTGCCAGCAGTTACTTGCCCAGTCAGGAAAAACTGTTTTTT
>NA|TRBJ1-2|NA|TRBV25-1|12
CASSRGLYGYTF
TGTGCCAGCAGTCGGGGTCTCTATGGCTACACCTTC
>NA|TRBJ1-2|NA|TRBV19|10
CASGALGYTF
TGTGCCAGTGGAGCGTTGGGCTACACCTTC
>once|TRBJ2-7|NA|TRBV4-2|15
CASRRAENGAYEQYF
TGTGCCAGCCGTCGGGCGGAGAACGGGGCCTACGAGCAGTACTTC
>NA|TRBJ2-7|TRBD2|TRBV7-9|15
CASSQDRRGAWEQYF
TGTGCCAGCAGCCAAGACCGGCGGGGGGCATGGGAGCAGTACTTC
>NA|TRBJ2-1|NA|TRBV24-1|14
CATSDFPRGNEQFF
TGTGCCACCAGTGATTTCCCGCGGGGCAATGAGCAGTTCTTC
>once|TRBJ1-2|NA|TRBV6-5|12
CASSQLNYGYTF
TGTGCCAGCTCGCAACTTAACTATGGCTACACCTTC
>once|TRBJ1-1|NA|TRBV6-5|12
CASSPGDTEAFF
TGTGCCAGTTCACCCGGGGACACTGAAGCTTTCTTT
>NA|TRBJ1-2|NA|TRBV7-2|16
CASSLTGSSANYGYTF
TGTGCCAGCAGCTTAACGGGGTCCTCTGCCAACTATGGCTACACCTTC
>NA|TRBJ2-2|TRBD2|TRBV4-1|18
CASSQVRTSGILSGELFF
TGCGCCAGCAGCCAAGTTCGGACTAGCGGGATTTTATCCGGGGAGCTGTTTTTT
>NA|TRBJ2-2|NA|TRBV19|15
CASSTEQGPTGELFF
TGTGCCAGTAGTACCGAACAGGGTCCCACCGGGGAGCTGTTTTTT
>NA|TRBJ1-2|TRBD1|TRBV5-6|17
CASSGRDRGRVDYGYTF
TGTGCCAGCAGCGGGAGAGACAGGGGGAGAGTGGACTATGGCTACACCTTC
>NA|TRBJ2-4|TRBD1|TRBV7-2|16
CASSLATGRAKNIQYF
TGTGCCAGCAGCTTAGCGACAGGGAGAGCCAAAAACATTCAGTACTTC
>NA|TRBJ1-2|NA|TRBV28|13
CASSPPQGYGYTF
TGTGCCAGCAGCCCGCCCCAGGGATATGGCTACACCTTC
>NA|TRBJ2-7|TRBD1|TRBV19|15
CASSYWTGSSYEQYF
TGTGCCAGTAGTTATTGGACAGGGAGCTCCTACGAGCAGTACTTC
>NA|TRBJ1-1|TRBD1|TRBV2|14
CASRVDRGVTEAFF
TGTGCCAGCAGGGTTGACAGGGGGGTCACTGAAGCTTTCTTT
>NA|TRBJ2-7|TRBD1|TRBV19|15
CASSKTGTGAYEQYF
TGTGCCAGTAGTAAAACCGGGACAGGGGCGTACGAGCAGTACTTC
>NA|TRBJ2-2|NA|TRBV28|13
CASSPAAIGELFF
TGTGCCAGCAGTCCCGCTGCGATCGGGGAGCTGTTTTTT
>NA|TRBJ1-4|NA|TRBV5-1|13
CASAAQANEKLFF
TGCGCCAGCGCCGCCCAGGCGAATGAAAAACTGTTTTTT
>NA|TRBJ2-1|TRBD2|TRBV6-6|15
CASKHIAGGSNEQFF
TGTGCCAGCAAACACATAGCGGGAGGGAGCAATGAGCAGTTCTTC
>NA|TRBJ2-3|TRBD2|TRBV7-6|15
CASSLLAERTDTQYF
TGTGCCAGCAGCCTACTAGCGGAGCGCACAGATACGCAGTATTTT